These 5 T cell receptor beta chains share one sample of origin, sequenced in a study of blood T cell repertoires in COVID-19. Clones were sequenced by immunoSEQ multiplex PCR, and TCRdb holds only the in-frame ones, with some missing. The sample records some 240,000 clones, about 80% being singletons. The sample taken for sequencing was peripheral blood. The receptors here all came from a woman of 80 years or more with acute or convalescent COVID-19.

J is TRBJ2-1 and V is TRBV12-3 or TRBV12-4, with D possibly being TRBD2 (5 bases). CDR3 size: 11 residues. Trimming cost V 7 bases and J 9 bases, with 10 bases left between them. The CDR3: CASKGLTEQFF. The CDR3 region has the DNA TGTGCCAGCAAAGGACTTACTGAGCAGTTCTTC.

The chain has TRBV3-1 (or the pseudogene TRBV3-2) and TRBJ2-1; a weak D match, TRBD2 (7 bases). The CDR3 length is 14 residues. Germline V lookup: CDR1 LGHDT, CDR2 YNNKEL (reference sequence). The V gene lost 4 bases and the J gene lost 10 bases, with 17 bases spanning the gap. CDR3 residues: CASSRSRGGGEQFF. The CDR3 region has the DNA TGTGCCAGCAGCCGAAGTAGGGGGGGAGGGGAGCAGTTCTTC.

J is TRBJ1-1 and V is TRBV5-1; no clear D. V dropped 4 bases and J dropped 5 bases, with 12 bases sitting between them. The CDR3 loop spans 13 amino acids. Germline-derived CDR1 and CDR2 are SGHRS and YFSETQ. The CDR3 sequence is CASSEGGRTEAFF. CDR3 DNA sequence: TGCGCCAGCAGCGAAGGAGGGCGGACTGAAGCTTTCTTT.

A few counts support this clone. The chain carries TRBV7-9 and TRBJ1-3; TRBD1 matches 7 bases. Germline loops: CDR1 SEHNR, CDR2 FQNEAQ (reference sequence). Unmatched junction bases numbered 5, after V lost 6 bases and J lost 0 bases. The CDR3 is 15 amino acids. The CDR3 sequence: CASRSDRSSGNTIYF. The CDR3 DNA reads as TGTGCCAGCAGATCGGACAGGAGCTCTGGAAACACCATATATTTT.

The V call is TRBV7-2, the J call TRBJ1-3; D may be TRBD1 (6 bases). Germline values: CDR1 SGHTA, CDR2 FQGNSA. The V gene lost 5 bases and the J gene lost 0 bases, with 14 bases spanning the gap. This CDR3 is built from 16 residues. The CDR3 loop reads CASSQRTVNSGNTIYF. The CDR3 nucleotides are TGTGCCAGCAGCCAAAGGACAGTAAACTCTGGAAACACCATATATTTT.